The entry that follows covers one T cell receptor beta chain sequence. This entry comes from a study of blood T cell repertoires in COVID-19. Study at large: Acute and convalescent COVID-19 samples came from the United States, Italy and Spain.

The repertoire was sequenced with immunoSEQ multiplex PCR; TCRdb's copy has only in-frame clones and lacks some. The table records about 390,000 clones, about 86% of them present only once. Cohort assignment relied on participant-reported clinical history. Two negative PCRs, clearance, or symptom resolution characterized the recovered Cohort 3 donors. CDR3 length: 18 amino acids. Per germline, CDR1 SGHDT and CDR2 YYEEEE. Trimming cost V 0 bases and J 4 bases, with 23 bases left between them. The sequenced material came from PBMCs or T cells enriched from blood (not recorded which). The chain uses TRBV5-6 and TRBJ2-7, with D perhaps matching TRBD2 (6 bases). This TCR was sampled from a woman between 45 and 60 years old who had recovered from COVID-19. The CDR3 sequence: CASSLARWEAIEFYEQYF. The CDR3 DNA sequence: TGTGCCAGCAGCTTGGCCAGGTGGGAGGCTATAGAGTTTTACGAGCAGTACTTC. Using reference TRBV5-6 and TRBJ2-7 for the parts outside the CDR3, the full variable domain is DAGVTQSPTHLIKTRGQQVTLRCSPKSGHDTVSWYQQALGQGPQFIFQYYEEEERQRGNFPDRFSGHQFPNYSSELNVNALLLGDSALYLCASSLARWEAIEFYEQYFGPGTRLTVT.